These T cell receptor beta chains were read from a single sample in a study of cytomegalovirus exposure and HLA in healthy donors. Profiled with immunoSEQ multiplex PCR; TCRdb holds only in-frame clones, not every one. The repertoire includes approximately 120,000 clones, roughly 82% of them detected once, and around 13% sits in the top ten. The material sequenced was PBMCs. Receptors were obtained from a woman aged 60-75 years in good health and CMV-seropositive. Both conserved end residues are part of each CDR3. The D gene is left open where the match is weak. Part of the rows lack a size; the others show once, few, many or a class for expanded clones.

once	TRBV12-5	-	TRBJ1-4	CASGLVLGVGYEKLFF	TGTGCTAGTGGTTTGGTACTAGGCGTGGGGTACGAAAAACTGTTTTTT
-	TRBV19	-	TRBJ2-3	CASSPTVRQNTDTQYF	TGTGCCAGTAGTCCTACTGTGCGGCAGAACACAGATACGCAGTATTTT
-	TRBV5-1	TRBD1	TRBJ2-5	CASSLGYWGQEQETQYF	TGCGCCAGCAGCTTGGGTTATTGGGGACAGGAGCAAGAGACCCAGTACTTC
-	TRBV7-3	TRBD1	TRBJ2-6	CASSSRTRQGYSSGANVLTF	TGTGCCAGCAGCTCAAGAACACGACAGGGTTACTCCTCTGGGGCCAACGTCCTGACTTTC
few	TRBV30	TRBD1	TRBJ2-3	CAWAGGGTDTQYF	TGTGCCTGGGCAGGGGGCGGCACAGATACGCAGTATTTT
once	TRBV5-4	TRBD2	TRBJ2-7	CASSQRDGRDEQYF	TGTGCCAGCAGTCAGCGGGACGGGAGGGACGAGCAGTACTTC
-	TRBV10-3	TRBD2	TRBJ2-7	CAISYTGTSGGTGQYF	TGTGCCATCAGTTATACAGGGACTAGCGGGGGCACAGGGCAGTACTTC
-	TRBV2	TRBD1	TRBJ1-2	CASSGTGENYGYTF	TGTGCCAGCAGCGGGACAGGGGAGAACTATGGCTACACCTTC
-	TRBV6-1	TRBD1	TRBJ2-7	CASSIWTGPYEQYF	TGTGCCAGCAGTATCTGGACAGGGCCTTACGAGCAGTACTTC
-	TRBV7-9	-	TRBJ1-2	CASSAHRVGYTF	TGTGCCAGCAGCGCGCACAGGGTTGGGTACACCTTC
few	TRBV9	TRBD2	TRBJ2-3	CASSPYPLAGGPNTQYF	TGTGCCAGCAGCCCTTACCCACTAGCGGGGGGGCCAAATACGCAGTATTTT
few	TRBV4-3	-	TRBJ2-2	CASSHQRVPYTGELFF	TGCGCCAGCAGCCACCAGAGGGTTCCGTATACCGGGGAGCTGTTTTTT
-	TRBV5-1	TRBD2	TRBJ2-7	CASSAQATSQYEQYF	TGCGCCAGCAGCGCCCAAGCGACTAGCCAGTACGAGCAGTACTTC
few	TRBV13	TRBD1	TRBJ1-2	CASSFRDRGSGYGYTF	TGTGCCAGCAGCTTCCGGGACAGGGGATCGGGGTATGGCTACACCTTC
-	TRBV14	-	TRBJ1-1	CASSLWAGSTEAFF	TGTGCCAGCAGCCTGTGGGCAGGATCAACTGAAGCTTTCTTT
-	TRBV6-5	TRBD2	TRBJ2-7	CASRYLASGLYEQYF	TGTGCCAGCAGATACCTGGCTAGCGGGCTCTACGAGCAGTACTTC
few	TRBV4-1	-	TRBJ2-7	CASSQGATAKYEQYF	TGCGCCAGCAGCCAAGGGGCGACAGCAAAATACGAGCAGTACTTC
-	TRBV20-1	-	TRBJ2-7	CSAEQGYEQYF	TGCAGTGCTGAACAGGGCTACGAGCAGTACTTC
-	TRBV4-2	TRBD2	TRBJ2-3	CASSQETGGKSDTQYF	TGTGCCAGCAGCCAAGAAACGGGGGGAAAGTCAGATACGCAGTATTTT
-	TRBV6-5	TRBD1	TRBJ1-2	CASTDRGNYGYTF	TGTGCCAGTACCGACAGGGGGAACTATGGCTACACCTTC
few	TRBV7-9	-	TRBJ2-3	CASSLGRWRDTQYF	TGTGCCAGCAGCTTAGGTCGTTGGAGGGATACGCAGTATTTT
few	TRBV25-1	-	TRBJ1-5	CASSELIIGQTDQPQHF	TGTGCCAGCAGTGAACTTATCATCGGACAGACTGATCAGCCCCAGCATTTT
few	TRBV11-2	-	TRBJ2-3	CASSSAGTPRSTDTQYF	TGTGCCAGCAGCTCCGCCGGGACTCCTAGGAGCACAGATACGCAGTATTTT